The 14 T cell receptor beta chains given below trace back to one sample, sequenced in a study of glioma-infiltrating T cells. Amplification of TCR alpha and beta CDR3 regions from RNA used iRepertoire nested multiplex PCR. In TCRdb, the multiplex PCR reads were re-called with MiXCR into one record per CDR3 protein. This sample carries about 380,000 distinct CDR3 sequences, about two fifths of them seen once, and the ten largest clones take more than 10%. What was sequenced was glioma tissue, nonneoplastic brain tissue, or PBMCs (not recorded which). The receptor source for this set is a human donor with low-grade glioma or glioblastoma, undergoing nonglioma brain surgery, or in good health (not recorded which).

Only a few counts were recorded for this clonotype. The rearrangement joins TRBV29-1 to TRBJ1-5; D not resolved. Between the trimmed V and J ends, which lost 6 bases and 5 bases, there was a span of 11 bases. There are 12 residues in the CDR3. Germline CDR1 is SQVTM and CDR2 is ANQGSEA. CDR3 sequence (DNA): TGCAGCGTCAAGGACCGAGATCAGCCCCAGCATTTT. Its translation is CSVKDRDQPQHF.

As for this clonotype: A much larger clone is a single base away; this may be a read error. The chain joins TRBV7-2 to TRBJ2-7, with TRBD1 as a possible D gene (6 bases). This CDR3 is 13 amino acids long. Germline CDR1 is SGHTA and CDR2 is FQGNSA. Trimming removed 4 bases from V and 2 bases from J, with 9 bases in between. As DNA, the CDR3 is TGTGCCAGCAGCTGGACAGTGGCCTACGAGCAGTACTTC. This translates into CASSWTVAYEQYF. The variable domain in full, completed from reference TRBV7-2 and TRBJ2-7, reads GAGVSQSPSNKVTEKGKDVELRCDPISGHTALYWYRQSLGQGLEFLIYFQGNSAPDKSGLPSDRFSAERTGGSVSTLTIQRTQQEDSAVYLCASSWTVAYEQYFGPGTRLTVT.

Regarding this clonotype: The CDR3 does not end in the conserved phenylalanine or tryptophan, so this is likely a read error. CDR3 in amino acids: CASSIGGTGNYGYTS. In nucleotides, the CDR3 is TGTGCCAGTAGTATCGGGGGAACCGGCAACTATGGCTACACCTCC. V is TRBV19 and J is TRBJ1-2, with TRBD1 as a possible D gene (5 bases). The V gene lost 3 bases and the J gene lost 2 bases, with 13 bases spanning the gap. The CDR3 sequence is 15 residues long. CDR1 is LNHDA and CDR2 is SQIVND in the germline V gene (reference sequence).

On this clonotype: A much larger clone is a single base away; this may be a read error. CDR3 coding DNA: TGTGCCAGAAGTTACACGGGACTAGCGGCCAAGGAGCAGTTCTTC. This codes for CARSYTGLAAKEQFF. V gene TRBV6-6 combines with J gene TRBJ2-1, with 11 bases lining up with TRBD2. Germline V CDR1 and CDR2: MNHNY, SVGAGI (reference sequence). CDR3 length: 15 residues.

At least ten counts were recorded for this clonotype. V usage is TRBV6-1 and J usage is TRBJ1-1, with D tentatively TRBD1 (6 bases). Trimming shortened V by 3 bases and J by 3 bases, and 8 bases separated the two germline ends. Germline CDR1 is MNHNS and CDR2 is SASEGT. This CDR3 is built from 13 residues. The chain's CDR3 is CASSEGAHTEAFF. The CDR3 DNA reads as TGTGCCAGCAGTGAGGGGGCGCACACTGAAGCTTTCTTT.

The chain carries TRBV10-3 and TRBJ2-1, with 9 bases identical to TRBD2. This CDR3 is built from 18 residues. Losses at the gene ends were 6 bases for V and 4 bases for J; bases not matched to a gene: 16. Per the germline V gene, CDR1 is ENHRY and CDR2 is SYGVKD. The CDR3 DNA follows: TGTGCCATCAGGCAGACTAGCGGCAAATTCACCCCATACAATGAGCAGTTCTTC. Its protein is CAIRQTSGKFTPYNEQFF.

The chain links TRBV20-1 to TRBJ2-6; D unclear. The CDR3 runs 14 residues. Germline-derived CDR1 and CDR2 are DFQATT and SNEGSKA (reference sequence). V lost 0 bases and J 3 bases, leaving 6 bases between the germline ends. Here the CDR3 DNA reads TGCAGTGCTAGAGATTCGGGTGGGGCCAACGTCCTGACTTTC. The encoded protein is CSARDSGGANVLTF.

This chain joins TRBV28 and TRBJ1-1, with D possibly TRBD1 on 5 matching bases. V was cut by 8 bases and J by 2 bases, with 12 bases left in between. The germline CDR1 and CDR2 sequences are MDHEN and SYDVKM. This CDR3 region has 13 residues. Here the CDR3 reads CASYWGENTEAFF. CDR3 DNA sequence: TGTGCCAGCTATTGGGGGGAAAACACTGAAGCTTTCTTT.

The chain joins TRBV27 to TRBJ2-1; D gene ambiguous. In germline, CDR1 is MNHEY, CDR2 SMNVEV (reference sequence). CDR3 length: 12 residues. V dropped 2 bases and J dropped 6 bases, with 5 bases sitting between them. This CDR3 is CASSLPANEQFF. CDR3 sequence (DNA): TGTGCCAGCAGTTTACCTGCCAATGAGCAGTTCTTC.

The V gene is TRBV10-3, the J gene TRBJ2-7; D not certain. V was trimmed by 5 bases and J by 5 bases, leaving 10 bases between them. The CDR3 is 12 residues long. CDR1 is ENHRY and CDR2 is SYGVKD in the germline V gene. CDR3 loop: CAISPPGHEQYF. CDR3 sequence (DNA): TGTGCCATCAGTCCCCCGGGCCACGAGCAGTACTTC.

As concerns this clonotype: A junction boundary mismatches the germline segment, possibly from a read error. The chain is built from TRBV7-2 and TRBJ1-1, with TRBD1 as a possible D gene (5 bases). Germline V gene lookup returns CDR1 SGHTA and CDR2 FQGNSA. This CDR3 is built from 15 residues. The CDR3 sequence: CASSQQTVVSTEAFF. The CDR3 DNA reads TGCGCCAGCAGCCAACAGACAGTGGTGAGCACTGAAGCTTTCTTT.

V gene TRBV12-3 or TRBV12-4 combines with J gene TRBJ1-4, with D perhaps TRBD1 (5 bases). Trimming pared 3 bases from V and 8 bases from J, leaving 13 bases between. The CDR3 runs 14 residues. Here the CDR3 reads CASSFQGPGEKLFF. In DNA form, the CDR3 reads TGTGCCAGCAGTTTTCAGGGCCCTGGGGAAAAACTGTTTTTT.

This clonotype was detected ten times or more. The V and J genes are TRBV7-2 and TRBJ1-6; 7 nucleotides match TRBD1. Per the germline V gene, CDR1 is SGHTA and CDR2 is FQGNSA. The CDR3 spans 15 residues. J gave up 10 bases and V 0 bases, and 6 bases lay outside the gene matches. The DNA for the CDR3 is TGTGCCAGCAGCTTAGCGACAGGGTTGGGGTCACCCCTCCACTTT. Residues: CASSLATGLGSPLHF.

Ten or more counts support this clonotype. V gene TRBV6-1 combines with J gene TRBJ1-5; D not resolved. Trimming left V 5 bases short and J 5 bases short, with 10 bases between. This CDR3 region has 13 residues. Germline-derived CDR1 and CDR2 are MNHNS and SASEGT. The CDR3 coding sequence is TGTGCCAGCAGTTGGCGGGCTTATCAGCCCCAGCATTTT. This gives the protein CASSWRAYQPQHF.